This entry concerns a single TCR beta chain. No antigen is known for it. Its ends do not fully match the called genes, so a read error is possible. This specimen comes from a study of molecular identifiers for immune sequencing clone quantification. Study summary: RNA, taken in replicates from 20,000 or 100,000 naive CD8 cells, was split five ways, with four sequenced. Whole-study results and caveats: Clonotypes topping 20 RNA copies carried over 98% of effector molecules but under 1% of naive ones.

MiXCR, run by TCRdb on the PCR reads, gives a single entry per CDR3 protein. The sample has about 510,000 distinct CDR3 sequences, 25% seen once. CDR3 length: 16 amino acids. The germline CDR1 and CDR2 sequences are MNHEY and SVGAGI. This TCR derives from a human donor in good health. Some libraries in this study had Jurkat cell RNA spiked in. Sequenced material: naive CD8+ T cells from blood, with Jurkat cell RNA spiked in. Subset here: FACS-sorted CD8+CD4-CCR7+CD45RA+ naive T cells. This rearrangement joins TRBV6-5 to TRBJ1-2, with 9 bases lining up with TRBD1. The CDR3 loop reads CASTRGTGPTAYGYAF. CDR3 bases: TGTGCCAGCACCAGAGGGACAGGGCCCACCGCATATGGCTACGCCTTC.